This T cell receptor (beta chain) was captured by sequencing in a study of T cell responses to AZD1222 COVID-19 vaccine. For the study at large: Analysis merged second doses at about 4 or about 12 weeks.

The study's findings and limits: Sampling that yielded the repertoires occurred only after the peak T cell response. Clonal diversity may have been underestimated in mostly white British donors. Within unmutated variant regions lay the reported targets of nearly half of spike-specific TCRs.

The assay was immunoSEQ multiplex PCR, and TCRdb's table has in-frame clones only and misses some. The sample includes under 75,000 clones, around 84% seen only once; the top ten take around 21%. Germline V gene data show CDR1 as LNHDA and CDR2 as SQIVND (reference sequence). Trimming removed 3 bases from V and 0 bases from J, with 9 bases in between. The CDR3 extends over 15 amino acids. This clone was detected only once. The target antigen is unknown. This rearrangement joins TRBV19 to TRBJ2-1; D unresolved. This receptor was identified in an adult in good health. The sequencing here drew on peripheral blood, taken on day 0 of AZD1222 vaccination. CDR3 residues: CASSIIRSSYNEQFF. The CDR3 DNA is TGTGCCAGTAGTATCATCAGAAGCTCCTACAATGAGCAGTTCTTC.